Here is one T cell receptor (beta chain) with its context. Its cognate antigen is unknown. These data come from a study of shared clonotypes between healthy human individuals. Findings and limits, study-wide: Blood alone was sampled, and tissue repertoires likely differ.

Donors, without exception, were Caucasian adults residing in Nashville, Tennessee. With 5 bases clipped from V and 6 bases from J, the junction kept 5 bases outside the gene matches. The CDR3 loop spans 13 amino acids. CDR1 and CDR2 from the germline V gene are SGHTA and FQGNSA. Per the original methods: Quality scores were absent from the junction-only immunoSEQ sequences, so filtering differed. The protocol was immunoSEQ multiplex PCR, while the TCRdb copy is restricted to in-frame clones and leaves out a portion. The DNA gave D and trimming, while V, J and clone size come from that table. Altogether nearly 1,000,000 clones are present, 70% to 85% being singletons, with the ten largest covering about 1.5%.

This chain connects TRBV7-2 to TRBJ1-2; 8 bases match TRBD1. Sequenced material: memory CD4+ T cells sorted from blood. The subset denotes: CD45RA-negative fraction. The receptor comes from a man in his late teens or twenties in good health. The CDR3 DNA follows: TGTGCCAGCAGCGCAGGACAGGGCGATGGCTACACCTTC. Translating gives CASSAGQGDGYTF. Drawing the rest from reference TRBV7-2 and TRBJ1-2, the complete variable domain is GAGVSQSPSNKVTEKGKDVELRCDPISGHTALYWYRQSLGQGLEFLIYFQGNSAPDKSGLPSDRFSAERTGGSVSTLTIQRTQQEDSAVYLCASSAGQGDGYTFGSGTRLTVV.